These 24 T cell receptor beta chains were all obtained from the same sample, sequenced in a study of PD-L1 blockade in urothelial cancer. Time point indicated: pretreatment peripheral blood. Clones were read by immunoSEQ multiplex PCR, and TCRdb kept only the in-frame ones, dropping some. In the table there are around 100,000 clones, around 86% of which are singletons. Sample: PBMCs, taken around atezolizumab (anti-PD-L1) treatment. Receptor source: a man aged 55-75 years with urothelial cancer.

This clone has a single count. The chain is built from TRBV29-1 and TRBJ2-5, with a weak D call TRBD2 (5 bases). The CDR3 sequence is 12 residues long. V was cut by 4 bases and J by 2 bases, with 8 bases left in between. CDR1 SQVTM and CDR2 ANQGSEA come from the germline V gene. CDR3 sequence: CSVVGIQETQYF. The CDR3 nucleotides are TGCAGCGTTGTCGGGATTCAAGAGACCCAGTACTTC.

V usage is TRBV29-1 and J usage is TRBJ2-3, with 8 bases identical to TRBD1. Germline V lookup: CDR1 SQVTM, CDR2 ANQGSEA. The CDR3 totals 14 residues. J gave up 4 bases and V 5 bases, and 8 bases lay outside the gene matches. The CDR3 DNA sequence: TGCAGCGTTTCCGGGACAGGAAGGCCAGATACGCAGTATTTT. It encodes CSVSGTGRPDTQYF.

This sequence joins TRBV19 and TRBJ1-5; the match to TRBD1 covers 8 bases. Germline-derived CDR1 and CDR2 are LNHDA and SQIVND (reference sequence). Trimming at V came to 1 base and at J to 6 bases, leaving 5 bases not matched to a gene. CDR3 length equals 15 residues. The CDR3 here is CASSIGGTGGQPQHF. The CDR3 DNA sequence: TGTGCCAGTAGTATAGGGGGGACAGGTGGTCAGCCCCAGCATTTT.

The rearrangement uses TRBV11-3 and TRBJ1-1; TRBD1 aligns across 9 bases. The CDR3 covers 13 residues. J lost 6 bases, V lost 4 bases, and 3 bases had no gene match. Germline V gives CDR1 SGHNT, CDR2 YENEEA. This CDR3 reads CASSSGQGAEAFF. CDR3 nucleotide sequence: TGTGCCAGCAGCTCGGGACAGGGCGCTGAAGCTTTCTTT.

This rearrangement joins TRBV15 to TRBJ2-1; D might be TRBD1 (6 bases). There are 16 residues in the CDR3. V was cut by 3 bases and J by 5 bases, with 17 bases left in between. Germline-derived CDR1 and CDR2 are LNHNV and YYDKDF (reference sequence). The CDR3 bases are TGTGCCACCAGCAGCCCCCGGGACAAGACTAACAATGAGCAGTTCTTC. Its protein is CATSSPRDKTNNEQFF.

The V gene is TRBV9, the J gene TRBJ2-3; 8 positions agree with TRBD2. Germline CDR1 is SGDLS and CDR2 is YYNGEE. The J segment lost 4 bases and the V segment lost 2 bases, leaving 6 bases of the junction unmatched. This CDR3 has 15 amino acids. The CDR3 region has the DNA TGTGCCAGCAGCGTGGCGGGGGGCCCCGCAGATACGCAGTATTTT. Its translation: CASSVAGGPADTQYF.

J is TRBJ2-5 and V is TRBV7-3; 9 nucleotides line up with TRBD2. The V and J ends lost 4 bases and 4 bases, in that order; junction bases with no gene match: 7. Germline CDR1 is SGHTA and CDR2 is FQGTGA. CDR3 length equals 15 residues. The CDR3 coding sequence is TGTGCCAGCAGCTCCCAGCGGGGGGATCGAGAGACCCAGTACTTC. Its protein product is CASSSQRGDRETQYF.

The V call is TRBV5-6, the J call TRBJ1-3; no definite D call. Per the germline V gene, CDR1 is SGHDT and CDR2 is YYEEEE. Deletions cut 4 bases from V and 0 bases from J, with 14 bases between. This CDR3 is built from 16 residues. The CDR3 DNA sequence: TGTGCCAGCAGCGATACCATCCGGAGCTCTGGAAACACCATATATTTT. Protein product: CASSDTIRSSGNTIYF.

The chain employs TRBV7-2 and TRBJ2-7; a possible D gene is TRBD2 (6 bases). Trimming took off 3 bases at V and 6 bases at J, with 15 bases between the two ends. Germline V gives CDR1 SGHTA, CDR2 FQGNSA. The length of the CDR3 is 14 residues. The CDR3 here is CASSLSSRTIEQYF. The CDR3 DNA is TGTGCCAGCAGCTTGTCCTCCAGGACTATCGAGCAGTACTTC.

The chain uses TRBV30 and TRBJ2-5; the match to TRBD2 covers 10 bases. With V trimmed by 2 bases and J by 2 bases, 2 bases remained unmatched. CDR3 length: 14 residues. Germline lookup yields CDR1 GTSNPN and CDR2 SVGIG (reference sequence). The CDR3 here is CAWSPLAGQETQYF. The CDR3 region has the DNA TGTGCCTGGAGTCCACTAGCGGGACAAGAGACCCAGTACTTC. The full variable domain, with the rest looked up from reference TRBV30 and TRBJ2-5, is SQTIHQWPATLVQPVGSPLSLECTVEGTSNPNLYWYRQAAGRGLQLLFYSVGIGQISSEVPQNLSASRPQDRQFILSSKKLLLSDSGFYLCAWSPLAGQETQYFGPGTRLLVL.

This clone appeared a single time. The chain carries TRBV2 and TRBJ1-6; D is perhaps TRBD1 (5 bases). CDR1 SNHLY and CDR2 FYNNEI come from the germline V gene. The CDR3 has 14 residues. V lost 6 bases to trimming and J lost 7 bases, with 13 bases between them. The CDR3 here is CASSGPGVNSPLHF. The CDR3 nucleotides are TGTGCCAGCAGCGGCCCGGGGGTCAATTCACCCCTCCACTTT.

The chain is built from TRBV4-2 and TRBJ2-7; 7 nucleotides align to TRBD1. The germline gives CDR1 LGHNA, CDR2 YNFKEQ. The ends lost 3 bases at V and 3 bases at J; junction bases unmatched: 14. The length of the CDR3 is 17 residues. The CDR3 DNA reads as TGTGCCAGCAGCCACTATATCCCGGGACAGCCTTTCTACGAGCAGTACTTC. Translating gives CASSHYIPGQPFYEQYF.

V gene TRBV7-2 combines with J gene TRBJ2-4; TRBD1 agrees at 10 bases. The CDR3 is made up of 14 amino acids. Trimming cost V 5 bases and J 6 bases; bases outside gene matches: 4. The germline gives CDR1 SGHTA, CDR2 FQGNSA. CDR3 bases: TGTGCCAGCAGCCGTCGGGACAGGGGAAACATTCAGTACTTC. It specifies CASSRRDRGNIQYF.

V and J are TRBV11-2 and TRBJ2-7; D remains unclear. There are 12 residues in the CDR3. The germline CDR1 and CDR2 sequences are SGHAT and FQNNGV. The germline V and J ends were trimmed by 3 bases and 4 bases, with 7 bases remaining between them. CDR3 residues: CASSFDGYEQYF. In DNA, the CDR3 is TGTGCCAGCAGCTTCGACGGGTACGAGCAGTACTTC.

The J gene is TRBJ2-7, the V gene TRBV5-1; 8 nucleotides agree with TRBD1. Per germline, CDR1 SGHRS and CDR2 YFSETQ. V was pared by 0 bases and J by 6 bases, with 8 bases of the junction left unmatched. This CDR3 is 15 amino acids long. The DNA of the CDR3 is TGCGCCAGCAGCTTGGTACCAGGGGGCAACCCCGAGCAGTACTTC. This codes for CASSLVPGGNPEQYF.

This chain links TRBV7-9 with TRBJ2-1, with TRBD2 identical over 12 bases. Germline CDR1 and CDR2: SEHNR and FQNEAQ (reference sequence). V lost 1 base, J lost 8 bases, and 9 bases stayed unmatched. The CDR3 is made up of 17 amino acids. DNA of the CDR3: TGTGCCAGCAGCTTAGTCCCGCTAGCGGGGGGGCCGTATGAGCAGTTCTTC. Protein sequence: CASSLVPLAGGPYEQFF. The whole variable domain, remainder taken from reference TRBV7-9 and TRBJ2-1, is DTGVSQNPRHKITKRGQNVTFRCDPISEHNRLYWYRQTLGQGPEFLTYFQNEAQLEKSRLLSDRFSAERPKGSFSTLEIQRTEQGDSAMYLCASSLVPLAGGPYEQFFGPGTRLTVL.

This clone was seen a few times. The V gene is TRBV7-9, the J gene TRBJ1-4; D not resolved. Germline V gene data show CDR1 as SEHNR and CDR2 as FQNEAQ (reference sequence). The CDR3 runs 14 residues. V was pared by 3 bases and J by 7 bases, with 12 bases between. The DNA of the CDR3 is TGTGCCAGCAGCTTTCGACGAGGTGGTGAAAAACTGTTTTTT. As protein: CASSFRRGGEKLFF.

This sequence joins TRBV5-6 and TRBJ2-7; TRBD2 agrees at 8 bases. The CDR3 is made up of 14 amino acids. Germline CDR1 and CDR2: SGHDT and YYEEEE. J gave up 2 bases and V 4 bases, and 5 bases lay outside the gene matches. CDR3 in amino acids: CASSQRGQTYEQYF. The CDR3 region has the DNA TGTGCCAGCAGCCAGCGGGGGCAAACCTACGAGCAGTACTTC.

The CDR3 DNA reads as TGTGCCAGCAGCTTAGATCGGGGGGATGAGCAGTTCTTC. Protein product: CASSLDRGDEQFF. The J gene is TRBJ2-1, the V gene TRBV11-2; 7 positions match TRBD2. After removal of 0 bases from V and 8 bases from J, the junction contained 1 base not matched to a gene. Germline CDR1 is SGHAT and CDR2 is FQNNGV. This CDR3 has 13 residues.

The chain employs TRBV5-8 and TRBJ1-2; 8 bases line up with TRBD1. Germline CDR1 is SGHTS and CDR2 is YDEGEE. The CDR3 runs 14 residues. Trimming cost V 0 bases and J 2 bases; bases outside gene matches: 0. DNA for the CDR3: TGTGCCAGCAGCTTGGGGACAGGGAACTATGGCTACACCTTC. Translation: CASSLGTGNYGYTF.

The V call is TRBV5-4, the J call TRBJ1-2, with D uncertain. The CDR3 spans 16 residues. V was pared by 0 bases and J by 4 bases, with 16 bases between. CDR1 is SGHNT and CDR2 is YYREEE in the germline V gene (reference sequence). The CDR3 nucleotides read TGTGCCAGCAGCTTGGGAGGGAGCGGTTACAGCTATGGCTACACCTTC. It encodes CASSLGGSGYSYGYTF.

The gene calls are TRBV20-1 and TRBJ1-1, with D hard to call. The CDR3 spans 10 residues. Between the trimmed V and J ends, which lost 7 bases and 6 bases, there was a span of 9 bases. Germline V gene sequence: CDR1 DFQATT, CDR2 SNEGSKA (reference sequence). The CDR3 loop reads CSVLAAEAFF. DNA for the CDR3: TGCAGTGTCCTCGCGGCTGAAGCTTTCTTT.

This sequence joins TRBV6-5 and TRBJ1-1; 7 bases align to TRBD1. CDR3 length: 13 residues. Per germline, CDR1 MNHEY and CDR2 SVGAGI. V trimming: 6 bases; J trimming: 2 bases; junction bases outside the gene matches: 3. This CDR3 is CASRRDRNTEAFF. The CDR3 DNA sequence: TGTGCCAGCAGGCGGGACAGAAACACTGAAGCTTTCTTT.

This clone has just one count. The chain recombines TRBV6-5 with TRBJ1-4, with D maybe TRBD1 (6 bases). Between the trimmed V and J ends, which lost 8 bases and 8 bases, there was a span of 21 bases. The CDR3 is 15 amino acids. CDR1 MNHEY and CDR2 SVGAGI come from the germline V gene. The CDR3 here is CASGSVGQGQEKLFF. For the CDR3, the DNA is TGTGCCAGCGGCTCGGTCGGGCAGGGGCAAGAAAAACTGTTTTTT.